This entry describes one T cell receptor (beta chain). Naive and memory CD4+ T cell DNA was deep-sequenced without culture. Some clones are missing from TCRdb's copy, which holds only in-frame ones; the method was immunoSEQ multiplex PCR. The sample records about 56,000 clones, about 91% being singletons. The sample belongs to a study of CD4 T cells in relation to SARS-CoV-2 and coronaviruses. About the study: Crossreactive spike epitopes shared across donors were mapped to their HLA restriction.

CDR3 length: 14 amino acids. V shed 6 bases and J 4 bases; nucleotides not matched to a gene: 4. Germline CDR1 reads SNHLY; CDR2 reads FYNNEI. This chain joins TRBV2 and TRBJ1-1; TRBD1 matches 11 bases. This sequence was found in an adult with COVID-19. Source material: naive CD4+ T cells from PBMCs. Subset meaning: naive CD4+ T cells isolated by negative enrichment. CDR3 DNA sequence: TGTGCCAGCAGCGGGGACAGGGGGATCACTGAAGCTTTCTTT. This gives the protein CASSGDRGITEAFF.